This T cell receptor beta chain was identified during a study of OX40 agonist ivuxolimab in advanced cancers. Study at large: At around 81% male, the cohort had a mean age of 60 years, ranging from about 20 to 90. Anti-PD-1, anti-PD-L1 or anti-CTLA-4 therapy given earlier was allowed, and 30% to 45% had some. Findings and limits, study-wide: The CD4+ and CD8+ T cells in the blood had expanded clonally by week 6 at 0.1 to 3.0 mg/kg. Fewer expanded clones were found on average in CD4+ than in CD8+ T cells.

This clone was detected only once. Its antigen is unidentified. Between the trimmed V and J ends, which lost 5 bases and 0 bases, there was a span of 10 bases. CDR1 and CDR2 (germline): KGHSH, LQKENI. The CDR3 is 15 amino acids. Method: immunoSEQ multiplex PCR; TCRdb's copy keeps in-frame clones and lacks some. The sample carries approximately 71,000 clones, around four fifths recorded once. This chain joins TRBV18 and TRBJ2-2; D ambiguous. Material: CD4+ or CD8+ T cells sorted from blood, obtained in a trial of the OX40 agonist ivuxolimab. This TCR was recovered from an adult with an advanced solid tumor such as melanoma, head and neck, liver or kidney cancer. The CDR3 DNA reads TGTGCCAGCTCATCACGGAGCCCGAACACCGGGGAGCTGTTTTTT. Amino acid sequence: CASSSRSPNTGELFF.